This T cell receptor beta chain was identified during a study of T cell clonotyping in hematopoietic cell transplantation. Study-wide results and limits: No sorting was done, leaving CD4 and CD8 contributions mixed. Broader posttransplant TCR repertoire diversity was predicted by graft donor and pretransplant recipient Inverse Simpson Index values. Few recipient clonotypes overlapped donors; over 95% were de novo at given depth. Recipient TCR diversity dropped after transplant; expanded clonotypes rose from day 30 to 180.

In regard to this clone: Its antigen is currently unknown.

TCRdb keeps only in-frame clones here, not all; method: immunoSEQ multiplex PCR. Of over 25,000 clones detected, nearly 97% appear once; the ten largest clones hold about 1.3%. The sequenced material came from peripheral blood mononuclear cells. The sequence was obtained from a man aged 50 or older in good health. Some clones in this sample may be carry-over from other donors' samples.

This chain's CDR3 is CASSEMDTQYF. DNA of the CDR3: TGTGCCAGCAGCGAGATGGATACGCAGTATTTT. V is TRBV7-9 and J is TRBJ2-3, with no clear D. The V and J ends lost 5 bases and 6 bases respectively, with 6 bases between them. CDR1 is SEHNR and CDR2 is FQNEAQ in the germline V gene (reference sequence). The CDR3 is 11 residues long.